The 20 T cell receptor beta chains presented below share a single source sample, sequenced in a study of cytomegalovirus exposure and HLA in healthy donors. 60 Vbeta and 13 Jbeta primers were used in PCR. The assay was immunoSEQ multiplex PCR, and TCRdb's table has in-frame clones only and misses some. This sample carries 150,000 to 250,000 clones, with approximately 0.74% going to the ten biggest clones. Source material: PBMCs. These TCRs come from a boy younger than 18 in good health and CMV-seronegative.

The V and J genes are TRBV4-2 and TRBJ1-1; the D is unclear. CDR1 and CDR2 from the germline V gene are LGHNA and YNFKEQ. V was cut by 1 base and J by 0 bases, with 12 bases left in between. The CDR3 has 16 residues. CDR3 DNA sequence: TGTGCCAGCAGCCAAGTTCCGGGAATCGTGAACACTGAAGCTTTCTTT. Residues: CASSQVPGIVNTEAFF.

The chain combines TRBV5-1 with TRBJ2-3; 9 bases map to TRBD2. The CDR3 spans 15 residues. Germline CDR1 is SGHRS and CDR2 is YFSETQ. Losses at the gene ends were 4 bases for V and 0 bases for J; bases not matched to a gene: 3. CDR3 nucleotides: TGCGCCAGCAGCGTGACTAGCGGTAGCACAGATACGCAGTATTTT. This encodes CASSVTSGSTDTQYF.

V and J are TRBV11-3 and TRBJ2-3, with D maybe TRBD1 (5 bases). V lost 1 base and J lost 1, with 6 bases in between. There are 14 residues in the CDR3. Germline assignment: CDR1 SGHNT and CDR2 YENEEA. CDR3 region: CASSLVGGTDTQYF. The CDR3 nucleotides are TGTGCCAGCAGCTTAGTAGGGGGCACAGATACGCAGTATTTT.

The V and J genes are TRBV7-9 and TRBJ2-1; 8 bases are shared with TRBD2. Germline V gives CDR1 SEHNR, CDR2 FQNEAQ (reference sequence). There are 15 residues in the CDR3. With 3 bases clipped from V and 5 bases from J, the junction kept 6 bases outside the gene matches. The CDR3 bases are TGTGCCAGCAGCTTTCCGACTAGCGCCCACAATGAGCAGTTCTTC. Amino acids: CASSFPTSAHNEQFF.

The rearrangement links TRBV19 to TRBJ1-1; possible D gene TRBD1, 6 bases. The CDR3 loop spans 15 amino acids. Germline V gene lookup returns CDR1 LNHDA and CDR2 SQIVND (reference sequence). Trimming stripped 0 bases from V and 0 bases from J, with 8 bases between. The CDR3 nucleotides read TGTGCCAGTAGTATAGAGACAGGCATGAACACTGAAGCTTTCTTT. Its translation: CASSIETGMNTEAFF.

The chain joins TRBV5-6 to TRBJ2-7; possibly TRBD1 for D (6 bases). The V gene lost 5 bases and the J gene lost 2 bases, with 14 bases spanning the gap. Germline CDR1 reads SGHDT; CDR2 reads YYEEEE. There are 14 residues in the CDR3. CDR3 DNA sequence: TGTGCCAGCAGGCGAACCCAGGGGACCTACGAGCAGTACTTC. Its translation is CASRRTQGTYEQYF.

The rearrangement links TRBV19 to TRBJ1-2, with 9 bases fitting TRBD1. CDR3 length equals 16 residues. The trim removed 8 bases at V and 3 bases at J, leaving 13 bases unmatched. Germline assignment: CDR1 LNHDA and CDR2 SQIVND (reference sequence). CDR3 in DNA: TGTGCCAGTTCCCACATGGACAGGGGCCATTACTATGGCTACACCTTC. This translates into CASSHMDRGHYYGYTF.

The CDR3 bases are TGTGCCAGCAGCTCGGTCCCGGGAGAGGAGCAGTACTTC. This translates into CASSSVPGEEQYF. The chain is built from TRBV5-4 and TRBJ2-7; maybe TRBD2 (6 bases). Trimming left V 3 bases short and J 7 bases short, with 14 bases between. In germline, CDR1 is SGHNT, CDR2 YYREEE (reference sequence). This CDR3 comprises 13 residues.

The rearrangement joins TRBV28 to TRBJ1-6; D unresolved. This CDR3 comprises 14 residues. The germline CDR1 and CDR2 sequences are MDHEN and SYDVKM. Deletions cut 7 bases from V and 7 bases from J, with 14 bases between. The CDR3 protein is CASTASGPNSPLHF. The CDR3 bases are TGTGCCAGCACTGCATCTGGGCCCAATTCACCCCTCCACTTT.

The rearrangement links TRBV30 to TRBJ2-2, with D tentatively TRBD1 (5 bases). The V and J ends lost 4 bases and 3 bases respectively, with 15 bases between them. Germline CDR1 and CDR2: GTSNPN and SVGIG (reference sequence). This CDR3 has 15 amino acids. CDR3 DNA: TGTGCCTGGACGGAAAGGGGCGCGGACACCGGGGAGCTGTTTTTT. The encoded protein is CAWTERGADTGELFF.

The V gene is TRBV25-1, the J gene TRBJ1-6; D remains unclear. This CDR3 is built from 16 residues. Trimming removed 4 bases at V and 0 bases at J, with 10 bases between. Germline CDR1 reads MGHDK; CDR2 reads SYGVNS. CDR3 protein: CASSGARSSYNSPLHF. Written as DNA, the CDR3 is TGTGCCAGCAGTGGAGCACGGAGCTCCTATAATTCACCCCTCCACTTT.

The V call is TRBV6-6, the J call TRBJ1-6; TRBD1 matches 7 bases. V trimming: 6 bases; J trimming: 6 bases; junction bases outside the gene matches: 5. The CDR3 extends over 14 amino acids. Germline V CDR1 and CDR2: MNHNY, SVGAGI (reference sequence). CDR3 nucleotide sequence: TGTGCCAGCAGGGGCCGGGACAGTAATTCACCCCTCCACTTT. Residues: CASRGRDSNSPLHF.

The DNA of the CDR3 is TGTGCCAGCAGCTTAGCGGGACATGGACCATATCGGCAGAATTCACCCCTCCACTTT. Residues: CASSLAGHGPYRQNSPLHF. The V call is TRBV11-1, the J call TRBJ1-6; D possibly corresponds to TRBD1 (6 bases). Germline assignment: CDR1 SGHAT and CDR2 FQDESV (reference sequence). CDR3 length: 19 residues. V lost 0 bases and J lost 7, with 22 bases in between. Full variable domain (rest looked up from reference TRBV11-1 and TRBJ1-6): EAEVAQSPRYKITEKSQAVAFWCDPISGHATLYWYRQILGQGPELLVQFQDESVVDDSQLPKDRFSAERLKGVDSTLKIQPAELGDSAMYLCASSLAGHGPYRQNSPLHFGNGTRLTVT.

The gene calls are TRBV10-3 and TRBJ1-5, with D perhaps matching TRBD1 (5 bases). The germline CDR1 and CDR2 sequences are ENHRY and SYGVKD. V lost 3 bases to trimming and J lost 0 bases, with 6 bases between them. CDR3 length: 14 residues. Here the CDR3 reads CAISERGSNQPQHF. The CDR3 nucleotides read TGTGCCATCAGTGAAAGGGGTAGCAATCAGCCCCAGCATTTT.

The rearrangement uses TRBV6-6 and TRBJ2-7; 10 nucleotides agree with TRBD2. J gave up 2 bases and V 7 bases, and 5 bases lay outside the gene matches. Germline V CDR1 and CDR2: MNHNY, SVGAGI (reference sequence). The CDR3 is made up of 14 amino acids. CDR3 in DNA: TGTGCCAGCATCGCTAGCGGGAGCACCTACGAGCAGTACTTC. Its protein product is CASIASGSTYEQYF.

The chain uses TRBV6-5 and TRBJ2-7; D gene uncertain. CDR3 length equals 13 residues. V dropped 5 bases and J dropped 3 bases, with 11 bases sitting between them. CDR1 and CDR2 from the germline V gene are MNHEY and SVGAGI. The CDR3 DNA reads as TGTGCCAGCAGTCTTGCGGTATACTACGAGCAGTACTTC. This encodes CASSLAVYYEQYF.

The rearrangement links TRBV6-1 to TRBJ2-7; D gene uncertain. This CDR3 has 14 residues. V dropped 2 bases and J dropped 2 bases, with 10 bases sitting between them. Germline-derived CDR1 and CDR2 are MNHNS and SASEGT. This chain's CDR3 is CASSEQAFTYEQYF. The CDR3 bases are TGTGCCAGCAGTGAACAGGCCTTCACCTACGAGCAGTACTTC.

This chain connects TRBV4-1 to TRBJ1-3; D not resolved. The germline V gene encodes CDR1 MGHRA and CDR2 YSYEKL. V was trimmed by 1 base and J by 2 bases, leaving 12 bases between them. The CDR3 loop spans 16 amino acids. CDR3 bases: TGCGCCAGCAGCCAAGGTGGCCGGGGTACTGGAAACACCATATATTTT. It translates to CASSQGGRGTGNTIYF.

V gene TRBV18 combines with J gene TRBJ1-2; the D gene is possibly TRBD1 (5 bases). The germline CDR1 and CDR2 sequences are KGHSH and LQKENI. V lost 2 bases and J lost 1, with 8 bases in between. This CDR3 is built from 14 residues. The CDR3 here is CASSPTGGNYGYTF. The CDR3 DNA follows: TGTGCCAGCTCACCAACGGGGGGTAACTATGGCTACACCTTC.

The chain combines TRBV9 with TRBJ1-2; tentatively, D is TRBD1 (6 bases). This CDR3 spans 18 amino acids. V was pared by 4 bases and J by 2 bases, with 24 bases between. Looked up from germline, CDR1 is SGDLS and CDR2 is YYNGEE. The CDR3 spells CASSTALNRAGLNYGYTF. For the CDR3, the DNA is TGTGCCAGCAGCACCGCCCTGAACAGGGCCGGTCTAAACTATGGCTACACCTTC. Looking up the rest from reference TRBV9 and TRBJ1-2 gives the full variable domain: DSGVTQTPKHLITATGQRVTLRCSPRSGDLSVYWYQQSLDQGLQFLIQYYNGEERAKGNILERFSAQQFPDLHSELNLSSLELGDSALYFCASSTALNRAGLNYGYTFGSGTRLTVV.